Given below is one T cell receptor beta chain in context. As yet, its antigen is unknown. The V end was cut by 6 bases, the J end by 6 bases, with 9 bases between. CDR3 size: 12 residues. CDR1 and CDR2 (germline): SNHLY, FYNNEI. The sample belongs to a study of response to subunit inactivated influenza vaccine. Regarding the study as a whole: T cells newly recruited by each seasonal influenza vaccination are few, the authors suggested.

In TCRdb, the RT-PCR reads were re-called with MiXCR into one record per CDR3 protein. Here the sample spans more than 450,000 distinct CDR3 sequences, under 9% being singletons. This receptor was taken from a man aged 45 to 70 who received an inactivated influenza vaccine. The rearrangement links TRBV2 to TRBJ2-1; tentatively, D is TRBD1 (5 bases). The starting material was PBMCs from blood, obtained less than 30 months after vaccination. The CDR3 DNA reads as TGTGCCAGCAGCCAGGGATTCAATGAGCAGTTCTTC. Translating gives CASSQGFNEQFF.